The present T cell receptor beta chain was sequenced within a study of blood T cell repertoires in COVID-19. Study at large: Specimens from acute and convalescent COVID-19 originated in the United States, Italy and Spain.

Germline assignment: CDR1 SGHVS and CDR2 FQNEAQ. The CDR3 is 13 residues long. The trim removed 6 bases at V and 5 bases at J, leaving 3 bases unmatched. Participant reports of clinical history set cohort assignment. For recovered donors of Cohort 3, there were two negative PCRs, clearance, or symptom resolution. Clones were read by immunoSEQ multiplex PCR, and TCRdb kept only the in-frame ones, dropping some. This sample has approximately 200,000 clones, with around four fifths found just once. This chain uses TRBV7-8 with TRBJ1-5; 8 nucleotides match TRBD1. The sequence was obtained from a man aged 40-49 years who had recovered from COVID-19. Sequenced material: PBMCs or T cells enriched from blood (not recorded which). CDR3 nucleotides: TGTGCCAGCAGTTTGGACAGGGATCAGCCCCAGCATTTT. It specifies CASSLDRDQPQHF.